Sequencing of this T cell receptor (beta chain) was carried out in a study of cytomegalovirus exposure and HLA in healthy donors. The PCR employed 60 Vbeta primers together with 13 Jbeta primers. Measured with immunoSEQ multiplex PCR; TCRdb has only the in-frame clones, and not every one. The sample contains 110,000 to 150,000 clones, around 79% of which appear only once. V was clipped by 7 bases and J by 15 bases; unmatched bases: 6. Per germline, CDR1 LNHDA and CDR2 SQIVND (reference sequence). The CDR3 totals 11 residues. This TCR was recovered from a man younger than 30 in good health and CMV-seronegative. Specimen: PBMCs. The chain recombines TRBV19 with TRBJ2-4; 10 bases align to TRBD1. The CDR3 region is CASTGQGVMYF. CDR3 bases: TGTGCCAGTACCGGACAGGGGGTGATGTACTTC.